Listed here are 28 T cell receptor beta chains from one sample, sequenced in a study of cytomegalovirus exposure and HLA in healthy donors. Amplification used 60 Vbeta primers and 13 Jbeta primers. The repertoire was sequenced with immunoSEQ multiplex PCR; TCRdb's copy has only in-frame clones and lacks some. Among about 160,000 clones, around three quarters were seen once, and the ten largest hold around 2.1%. Material: PBMCs. Receptors originate from a man in his fifties in good health and CMV-seropositive.

J is TRBJ1-3 and V is TRBV19, with D possibly being TRBD1 (5 bases). The V end lost 5 bases, the J end lost 7 bases, and 12 bases lay between the germline ends. This CDR3 contains 13 residues. Germline V gene data show CDR1 as LNHDA and CDR2 as SQIVND (reference sequence). CDR3 sequence reads: CASSVGGTNTIYF. The DNA of the CDR3 is TGTGCCAGTAGTGTCGGGGGGACGAACACCATATATTTT.

The CDR3 is CAWTREYNEQFF. DNA of the CDR3: TGTGCCTGGACACGAGAATACAATGAGCAGTTCTTC. V and J are TRBV30 and TRBJ2-1; D gene uncertain. V was pared by 4 bases and J by 4 bases, with 8 bases between. The length of the CDR3 is 12 residues. CDR1 GTSNPN and CDR2 SVGIG come from the germline V gene (reference sequence).

This rearrangement joins TRBV6-1 to TRBJ1-6; 8 bases line up with TRBD1. The germline V gene has CDR1 MNHNS and CDR2 SASEGT. V lost 3 bases, J lost 6 bases, and 1 base stayed unmatched. This CDR3 contains 14 residues. CDR3 bases: TGTGCCAGCAGTGACAGGGGGCTTAATTCACCCCTCCACTTT. Translating gives CASSDRGLNSPLHF.

The chain uses TRBV11-2 and TRBJ1-1; the D gene is possibly TRBD1 (6 bases). The CDR3 loop spans 14 amino acids. CDR1 is SGHAT, CDR2 FQNNGV, per germline. V shed 5 bases and J shed 8 bases, with 18 bases lying between them. CDR3 sequence: CASSRRGATYEAFF. CDR3 bases: TGTGCCAGCAGCCGGCGGGGGGCGACCTACGAAGCTTTCTTT.

This chain joins TRBV27 and TRBJ2-7; 10 positions agree with TRBD1. Germline-derived CDR1 and CDR2 are MNHEY and SMNVEV (reference sequence). This CDR3 is built from 12 residues. The V and J ends lost 7 bases and 13 bases, in that order; junction bases with no gene match: 10. The CDR3 DNA reads as TGTGCCAGCACCCAGGGGGACAGGGGCCTATACTTC. Translating it yields CASTQGDRGLYF.

The chain combines TRBV15 with TRBJ2-2; tentatively, D is TRBD2 (6 bases). The CDR3 runs 17 residues. Germline-derived CDR1 and CDR2 are LNHNV and YYDKDF (reference sequence). Trimming removed 3 bases from V and 0 bases from J, with 14 bases in between. Here the CDR3 reads CATSSVRWGANTGELFF. CDR3 nucleotide sequence: TGTGCCACCAGCAGCGTCCGTTGGGGGGCGAACACCGGGGAGCTGTTTTTT. The whole variable domain, filled in from reference TRBV15 and TRBJ2-2, reads DAMVIQNPRYQVTQFGKPVTLSCSQTLNHNVMYWYQQKSSQAPKLLFHYYDKDFNNEADTPDNFQSRRPNTSFCFLDIRSPGLGDTAMYLCATSSVRWGANTGELFFGEGSRLTVL.

The CDR3 spells CASSLRDTRTDEQYF. CDR3 nucleotide sequence: TGCGCCAGCAGCCTCCGGGACACCAGGACGGACGAGCAGTACTTC. The chain combines TRBV4-3 with TRBJ2-7; maybe TRBD1 (6 bases). V was clipped by 4 bases and J by 5 bases, with 18 bases between them. This CDR3 comprises 15 residues. Germline CDR1 LGHNA, CDR2 YSLEER.

The chain has TRBV7-2 and TRBJ1-2, with a tentative D call TRBD1 (6 bases). Germline V gene lookup returns CDR1 SGHTA and CDR2 FQGNSA. V lost 5 bases, J lost 4 bases, and 17 bases lay in between. The CDR3 runs to 15 residues. Here the CDR3 DNA reads TGTGCCAGCAGCCCCGACAGGACCCGAGGCTATGGCTACACCTTC. Translated: CASSPDRTRGYGYTF.

The V call is TRBV18, the J call TRBJ2-2; 9 nucleotides align to TRBD2. CDR1 is KGHSH, CDR2 LQKENI, per germline. The junction had 3 bases not matched to a gene; V was cut back by 5 bases and J by 2 bases. This CDR3 is built from 15 residues. CDR3 sequence: CASSGTSRNTGELFF. The DNA for the CDR3 is TGTGCCAGCTCAGGGACTAGCAGAAACACCGGGGAGCTGTTTTTT.

The chain combines TRBV5-1 with TRBJ1-2; D remains ambiguous. The V gene's germline CDR1 is SGHRS and CDR2 YFSETQ. The CDR3 has 12 amino acids. Trimming removed 5 bases at V and 2 bases at J, with 7 bases between. The CDR3 sequence is CASRTENYGYTF. As DNA, the CDR3 is TGCGCCAGCAGAACAGAGAACTATGGCTACACCTTC.

The J gene is TRBJ1-5, the V gene TRBV5-5; possible D gene TRBD1, 6 bases. The CDR3 is 14 residues long. Trimming took 2 bases from V and 6 from J, leaving 12 bases between them. Looked up from germline, CDR1 is SGHKS and CDR2 is YYEKEE (reference sequence). This chain's CDR3 is CASSFGGGSQPQHF. The CDR3 region has the DNA TGTGCCAGCAGCTTTGGGGGGGGCTCTCAGCCCCAGCATTTT. The full variable domain, rest sourced from reference TRBV5-5 and TRBJ1-5, is DAGVTQSPTHLIKTRGQQVTLRCSPISGHKSVSWYQQVLGQGPQFIFQYYEKEERGRGNFPDRFSARQFPNYSSELNVNALLLGDSALYLCASSFGGGSQPQHFGDGTRLSIL.

In regard to this clone: Relative to the germline gene, one junction end is altered; a read error may explain this. CDR3 DNA: TGTGCCAGCAAGGGGACAGGGAATAGTCCGAACCCTGAAGCTTTCTTT. As protein: CASKGTGNSPNPEAFF. This chain uses TRBV9 with TRBJ1-1; 9 bases line up with TRBD1. The CDR3 runs to 16 residues. The V gene's germline CDR1 is SGDLS and CDR2 YYNGEE.

Only one count was recorded for this clone. This chain uses TRBV2 with TRBJ2-7, with TRBD1 as a possible D gene (6 bases). Germline CDR1 and CDR2: SNHLY and FYNNEI. The CDR3 contains 13 residues. V was clipped by 8 bases and J by 7 bases, with 18 bases between them. The CDR3 loop reads CASFLDRSREQYF. The CDR3 nucleotides read TGTGCCAGCTTTTTGGACAGATCGAGAGAGCAGTACTTC.

Details on this clone: This same CDR3 is encoded by further DNA sequences in the sample. The rearrangement uses TRBV4-3 and TRBJ2-5; TRBD2 matches 7 bases. Per germline, CDR1 LGHNA and CDR2 YSLEER. V lost 1 base to trimming and J lost 5 bases; unmatched junction nucleotides: 4. This CDR3 has 14 amino acids. CDR3 DNA sequence: TGCGCCAGCAGCCAAGGGCAGGGAGGGGAGACCCAGTACTTC. This codes for CASSQGQGGETQYF.

V usage is TRBV7-9 and J usage is TRBJ2-5; 9 bases match TRBD1. In germline, CDR1 is SEHNR, CDR2 FQNEAQ (reference sequence). J lost 5 bases, V lost 4 bases, and 11 bases had no gene match. The length of the CDR3 is 16 residues. The CDR3, as DNA: TGTGCCAGCAGCTCGCTTGGGTGGGACAGGGATGAGACCCAGTACTTC. Translated: CASSSLGWDRDETQYF.

This clone was detected only once. The chain uses TRBV23-1 and TRBJ1-1; 10 bases are a match to TRBD1. TRBV23-1 is treated as an ORF (open reading frame) with a function not yet certain. The CDR3 sequence is 12 residues long. The CDR3 reads CVGGQGGFGAFF. The CDR3 DNA reads as TGCGTCGGTGGACAGGGGGGGTTTGGAGCTTTCTTT.

This chain joins TRBV5-8 and TRBJ2-5; D remains unclear. Germline V gives CDR1 SGHTS, CDR2 YDEGEE. The CDR3 sequence is 13 residues long. Trimming pared 4 bases from V and 3 bases from J, leaving 10 bases between. The chain's CDR3 is CASSRPREETQYF. CDR3 DNA sequence: TGTGCCAGCAGCCGTCCCCGCGAAGAGACCCAGTACTTC.

This rearrangement joins TRBV6-6 to TRBJ2-5; D unresolved. Trimming removed 5 bases from V and 4 bases from J, with 5 bases in between. Per germline, CDR1 MNHNY and CDR2 SVGAGI (reference sequence). The CDR3 totals 11 residues. As DNA, the CDR3 is TGTGCCAGCAGTGTCGGAGAGACCCAGTACTTC. Translation gives CASSVGETQYF.

Written as DNA, the CDR3 is TGTGCCAGCAGTGAGTACAGGGGGCCGGTTCAGCCCCAGCATTTT. Translation gives CASSEYRGPVQPQHF. This rearrangement joins TRBV6-1 to TRBJ1-5, with TRBD1 identical over 9 bases. This CDR3 comprises 15 residues. The germline gives CDR1 MNHNS, CDR2 SASEGT. The J segment lost 6 bases and the V segment lost 3 bases, leaving 6 bases of the junction unmatched.

This clone was seen only a few times. V is TRBV7-9 and J is TRBJ2-1; perhaps TRBD1 as D (5 bases). Trimming stripped 1 base from V and 7 bases from J, with 14 bases between. This CDR3 is 15 amino acids long. Germline lookup yields CDR1 SEHNR and CDR2 FQNEAQ (reference sequence). The CDR3 protein is CASSLVGARQNEQFF. CDR3 nucleotides: TGTGCCAGCAGCTTAGTTGGAGCACGACAGAATGAGCAGTTCTTC.

This clone has more than one count but fewer than ten. The V call is TRBV28, the J call TRBJ2-2, with unresolved D. The CDR3 extends over 13 amino acids. Trimming cost V 2 bases and J 6 bases, with 7 bases left between them. Germline V gene data show CDR1 as MDHEN and CDR2 as SYDVKM. The CDR3 is CASSLVAAGELFF. CDR3 coding DNA: TGTGCCAGCAGTTTAGTGGCAGCCGGGGAGCTGTTTTTT.

The chain is built from TRBV9 and TRBJ2-7; no clear D. Trimming cost V 0 bases and J 3 bases, with 13 bases left between them. CDR1 is SGDLS, CDR2 YYNGEE, per germline. The CDR3 runs to 15 residues. The CDR3 spells CASSVGAGDFYEQYF. CDR3 sequence (DNA): TGTGCCAGCAGCGTAGGAGCCGGAGACTTCTACGAGCAGTACTTC.

In its sample, this clone was seen a few times. The CDR3 loop is CAWSGTAYEQYF. The DNA of the CDR3 is TGTGCCTGGAGTGGAACAGCCTACGAGCAGTACTTC. The J gene is TRBJ2-7, the V gene TRBV30; D uncertain. Per germline, CDR1 GTSNPN and CDR2 SVGIG (reference sequence). The V end lost 1 base, the J end lost 2 bases, and 6 bases lay between the germline ends. This CDR3 comprises 12 residues.

The rearrangement joins TRBV14 to TRBJ1-4; 11 nucleotides align to TRBD1. Germline lookup yields CDR1 SGHDN and CDR2 FVKESK. The CDR3 sequence is 15 residues long. V gave up 5 bases and J gave up 6 bases; unmatched junction bases: 5. CDR3 sequence (DNA): TGTGCCAGCAGCTCCAGGACAGGGGGCCATGAAAAACTGTTTTTT. Translation gives CASSSRTGGHEKLFF.

This clone was seen a single time. The rearrangement links TRBV18 to TRBJ2-7, with a possible D match to TRBD2 (6 bases). CDR1 and CDR2 (germline): KGHSH, LQKENI. The CDR3 contains 15 residues. The ends were cut back, 2 bases at V and 3 bases at J, with 14 bases in the middle. The CDR3 sequence: CASSPAGRQFYEQYF. The CDR3 DNA reads TGTGCCAGCTCACCAGCGGGGCGCCAATTCTACGAGCAGTACTTC.

The chain carries TRBV29-1 and TRBJ1-2, with 8 bases aligning to TRBD1. Trimming at V came to 7 bases and at J to 4 bases, leaving 14 bases not matched to a gene. Germline V lookup: CDR1 SQVTM, CDR2 ANQGSEA. The CDR3 covers 15 residues. CDR3: CSAEGRTGTSYGYTF. The DNA of the CDR3 is TGCAGCGCCGAAGGCCGGACAGGGACTTCCTATGGCTACACCTTC.

The chain uses TRBV11-2 and TRBJ2-7; a possible D gene is TRBD1 (5 bases). Deletions cut 5 bases from V and 5 bases from J, with 19 bases between. Per germline, CDR1 SGHAT and CDR2 FQNNGV. The CDR3 consists of 15 residues. The chain's CDR3 is CASSLKAGLFNEQYF. CDR3 coding DNA: TGTGCCAGCAGCCTCAAGGCAGGGTTGTTCAACGAGCAGTACTTC.

A single count supports this clone. The chain has TRBV5-6 and TRBJ2-3; 8 bases map to TRBD1. Per the germline V gene, CDR1 is SGHDT and CDR2 is YYEEEE. This CDR3 is 18 amino acids long. Trimming removed 4 bases from V and 2 bases from J; junction bases left unmatched: 15. CDR3 DNA sequence: TGTGCCAGCAGCATGATCGGACAGGGTAAGGCGTACACAGATACGCAGTATTTT. It translates to CASSMIGQGKAYTDTQYF.